These T cell receptor beta chains were read from a single sample in a study of blood T cell repertoires in COVID-19. Assay: immunoSEQ multiplex PCR; the TCRdb copy retains only in-frame clones and omits some. This table has about 200,000 clones, 75% to 85% appearing once. Sequencing was carried out using peripheral blood. The receptors were gathered from a woman aged 40 to 55 with COVID-19, enrolled during active disease. Each CDR3 is given with its conserved first and last residue. The D gene is left open where the match is weak. Not every row has a clone size; where given, it reads once, few, many or a size class.

TRBJ2-1 TRBV7-6 . TRBD2 CASSLASGDYNEQFF TGTGCCAGCAGCTTAGCTAGCGGGGACTACAATGAGCAGTTCTTC
TRBJ1-1 TRBV30 . . CAWVGLGGAEAFF TGTGCGTGGGTGGGGCTGGGTGGGGCTGAAGCTTTCTTT
TRBJ2-7 TRBV7-2 . TRBD1 CASSSAGTVYEQYF TGTGCCAGCAGCTCGGCCGGGACAGTTTACGAGCAGTACTTC
TRBJ1-5 TRBV3-1/TRBV3-2 . . CASSQGSGGQPQHF TGTGCCAGCAGCCAAGGATCGGGAGGGCAGCCCCAGCATTTT
TRBJ2-7 TRBV18 . TRBD2 CASSPTLAGYTYEQYF TGTGCCAGCTCACCAACACTAGCGGGGTATACCTACGAGCAGTACTTC
TRBJ2-1 TRBV27 . TRBD2 CASSFSSGRGDEQFF TGTGCCAGCAGTTTTTCTAGCGGGAGGGGGGATGAGCAGTTCTTC
TRBJ2-7 TRBV6-5 . TRBD1 CASKTGALNEQYF TGTGCCAGTAAGACAGGGGCGCTGAACGAGCAGTACTTC
TRBJ2-2 TRBV5-1 . TRBD2 CATREGTTNTGELFF TGCGCCACCCGCGAGGGGACTACGAACACCGGGGAGCTGTTTTTT
TRBJ2-5 TRBV5-8 . TRBD2 CASSYTSVQETQYF TGTGCCAGCAGCTATACTAGCGTACAAGAGACCCAGTACTTC
TRBJ1-1 TRBV18 . . CASSPDSTTEAFF TGTGCCAGCTCACCAGACTCTACTACTGAAGCTTTCTTT
TRBJ2-1 TRBV7-2 . TRBD2 CASSLLAGAYNEQFF TGTGCCAGCAGCTTACTAGCGGGAGCCTACAATGAGCAGTTCTTC
TRBJ2-3 TRBV4-2 once TRBD2 CASSQGASGRGDTQYF TGTGCCAGCAGCCAAGGGGCAAGCGGGAGAGGAGATACGCAGTATTTT
TRBJ2-5 TRBV18 . TRBD1 CASSTGGQETQYF TGTGCCAGCTCAACAGGGGGACAAGAGACCCAGTACTTC
TRBJ2-7 TRBV3-1/TRBV3-2 . TRBD2 CASSQGPSGGVEQYF TGTGCCAGCAGCCAAGGGCCTAGCGGGGGGGTCGAGCAGTACTTC
TRBJ1-4 TRBV18 . TRBD1 CASSPPGQASLLPNEKLFF TGTGCCAGCTCACCACCGGGACAGGCCTCCCTATTACCTAATGAAAAACTGTTTTTT
TRBJ2-4 TRBV7-9 few TRBD2 CASSLSGGVAIQYF TGTGCCAGCAGCTTAAGCGGGGGGGTCGCCATTCAGTACTTC
TRBJ2-4 TRBV19 . TRBD2 CASSNQREGRGNIQYF TGTGCCAGTAGTAACCAGCGGGAGGGCCGGGGAAACATTCAGTACTTC
TRBJ1-1 TRBV6-4 . . CASSEQENTEAFF TGTGCCAGCAGTGAACAGGAGAACACTGAAGCTTTCTTT
TRBJ1-1 TRBV6-1 few TRBD1 CASSEVLQGATEAFF TGTGCCAGCAGTGAAGTTTTACAGGGGGCAACTGAAGCTTTCTTT
TRBJ2-5 TRBV11-1 . . CASSSPFILQETQYF TGTGCCAGCAGCTCACCCTTCATACTTCAAGAGACCCAGTACTTC
TRBJ2-5 TRBV9 once TRBD2 CASSDRTSGGAETQYF TGTGCCAGCAGCGATCGGACTAGCGGGGGGGCGGAGACCCAGTACTTC
TRBJ1-4 TRBV2 . TRBD1 CASRKTGGSEKLFF TGTGCCAGCAGAAAGACAGGGGGCAGTGAAAAACTGTTTTTT
TRBJ1-6 TRBV14 . TRBD1 CASSQVTGNSPLHF TGTGCCAGCAGCCAAGTGACAGGGAATTCACCCCTCCACTTT
TRBJ2-3 TRBV14 . TRBD2 CASSQDPSGVPDTQYF TGTGCCAGCAGCCAAGACCCTAGCGGTGTCCCAGATACGCAGTATTTT
TRBJ2-7 TRBV30 . . CAWSVPSQGTYEQYF TGTGCCTGGAGTGTACCTTCCCAGGGGACCTACGAGCAGTACTTC